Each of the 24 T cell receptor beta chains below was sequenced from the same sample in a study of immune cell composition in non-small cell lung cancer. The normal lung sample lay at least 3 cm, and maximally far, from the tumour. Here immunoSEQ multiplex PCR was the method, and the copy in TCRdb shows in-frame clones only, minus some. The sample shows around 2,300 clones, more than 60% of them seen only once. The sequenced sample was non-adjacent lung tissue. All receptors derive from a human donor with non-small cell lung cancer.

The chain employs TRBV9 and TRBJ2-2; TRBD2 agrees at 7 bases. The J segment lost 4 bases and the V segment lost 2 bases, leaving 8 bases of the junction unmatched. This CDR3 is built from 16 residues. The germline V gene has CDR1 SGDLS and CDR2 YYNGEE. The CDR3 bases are TGTGCCAGCAGCGTCTCTATAGGGGAGGGCACCGGGGAGCTGTTTTTT. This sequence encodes CASSVSIGEGTGELFF. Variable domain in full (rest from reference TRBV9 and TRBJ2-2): DSGVTQTPKHLITATGQRVTLRCSPRSGDLSVYWYQQSLDQGLQFLIQYYNGEERAKGNILERFSAQQFPDLHSELNLSSLELGDSALYFCASSVSIGEGTGELFFGEGSRLTVL.

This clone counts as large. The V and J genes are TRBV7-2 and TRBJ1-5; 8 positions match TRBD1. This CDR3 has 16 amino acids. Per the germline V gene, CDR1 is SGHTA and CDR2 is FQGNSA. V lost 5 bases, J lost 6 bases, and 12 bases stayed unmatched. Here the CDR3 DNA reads TGTGCCAGCAGCATGGGGCAGGGGGCGCAGGGTCAGCCCCAGCATTTT. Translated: CASSMGQGAQGQPQHF.

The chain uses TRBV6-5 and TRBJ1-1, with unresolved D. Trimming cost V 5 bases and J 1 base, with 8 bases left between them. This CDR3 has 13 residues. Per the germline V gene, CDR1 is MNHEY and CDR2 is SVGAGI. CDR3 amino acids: CASSLGSNTEAFF. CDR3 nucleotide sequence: TGTGCCAGCAGTCTCGGGTCGAACACTGAAGCTTTCTTT.

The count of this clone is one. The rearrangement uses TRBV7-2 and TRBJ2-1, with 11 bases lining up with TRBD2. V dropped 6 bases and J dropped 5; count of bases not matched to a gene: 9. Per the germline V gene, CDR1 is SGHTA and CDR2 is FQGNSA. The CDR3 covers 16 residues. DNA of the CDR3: TGTGCCAGCAGTTTTACCGGGACTAGCGGCGACAATGAGCAGTTCTTC. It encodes CASSFTGTSGDNEQFF.

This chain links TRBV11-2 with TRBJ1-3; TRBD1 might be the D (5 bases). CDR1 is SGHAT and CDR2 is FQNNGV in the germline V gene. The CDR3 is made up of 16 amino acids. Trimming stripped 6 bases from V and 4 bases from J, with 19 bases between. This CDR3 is CASSPSNRYPGNTIYF. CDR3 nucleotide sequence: TGTGCCAGCAGTCCCTCTAACAGGTACCCAGGAAACACCATATATTTT.

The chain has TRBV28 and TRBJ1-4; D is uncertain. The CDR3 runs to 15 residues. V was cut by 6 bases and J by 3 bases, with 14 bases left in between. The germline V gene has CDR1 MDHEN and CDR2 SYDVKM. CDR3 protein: CASRFTSQANEKLFF. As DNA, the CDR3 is TGTGCCAGCAGATTTACATCGCAGGCTAATGAAAAACTGTTTTTT.

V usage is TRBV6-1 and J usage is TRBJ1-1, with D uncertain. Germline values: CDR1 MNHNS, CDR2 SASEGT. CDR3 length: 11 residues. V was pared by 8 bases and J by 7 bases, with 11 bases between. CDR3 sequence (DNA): TGTGCCAGCTCCGTACTAATTGAAGCTTTCTTT. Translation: CASSVLIEAFF.

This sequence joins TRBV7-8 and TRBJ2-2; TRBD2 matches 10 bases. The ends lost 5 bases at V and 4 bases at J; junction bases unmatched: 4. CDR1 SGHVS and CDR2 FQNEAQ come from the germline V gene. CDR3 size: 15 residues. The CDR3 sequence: CASSRTSGLTGELFF. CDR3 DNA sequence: TGTGCCAGCAGCCGGACTAGCGGTCTCACCGGGGAGCTGTTTTTT.

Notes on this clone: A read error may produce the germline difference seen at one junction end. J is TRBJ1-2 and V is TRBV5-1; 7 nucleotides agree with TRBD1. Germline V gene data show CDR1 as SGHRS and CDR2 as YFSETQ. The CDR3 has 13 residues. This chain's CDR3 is CASSSTGVHGYTF. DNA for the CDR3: TGTGCCAGCAGCTCAACAGGGGTACATGGCTACACCTTC.

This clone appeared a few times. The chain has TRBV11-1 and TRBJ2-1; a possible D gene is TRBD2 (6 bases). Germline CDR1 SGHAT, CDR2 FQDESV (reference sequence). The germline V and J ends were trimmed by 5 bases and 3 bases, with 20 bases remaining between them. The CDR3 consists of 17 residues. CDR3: CASSRNTGTGGYNEQFF. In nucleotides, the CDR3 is TGTGCCAGCAGCCGAAACACCGGGACTGGGGGCTACAATGAGCAGTTCTTC.

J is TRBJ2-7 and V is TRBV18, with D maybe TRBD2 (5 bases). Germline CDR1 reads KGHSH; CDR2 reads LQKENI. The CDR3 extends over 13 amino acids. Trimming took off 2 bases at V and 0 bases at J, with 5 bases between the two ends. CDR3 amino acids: CASSPTSSYEQYF. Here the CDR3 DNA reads TGTGCCAGCTCACCAACTAGCTCCTACGAGCAGTACTTC.

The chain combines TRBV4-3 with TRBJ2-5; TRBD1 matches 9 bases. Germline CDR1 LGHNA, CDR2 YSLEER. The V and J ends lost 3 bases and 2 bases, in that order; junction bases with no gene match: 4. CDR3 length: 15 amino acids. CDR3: CASSQNRGLQETQYF. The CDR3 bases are TGCGCCAGCAGCCAGAACAGGGGGCTACAAGAGACCCAGTACTTC.

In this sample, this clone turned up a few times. CDR3 sequence: CASSHPIRAGELFF. DNA for the CDR3: TGTGCCAGCAGCCATCCCATTCGAGCCGGGGAGCTGTTTTTT. The V and J genes are TRBV7-9 and TRBJ2-2; D not certain. The CDR3 runs to 14 residues. Deletions cut 5 bases from V and 6 bases from J, with 13 bases between. CDR1 and CDR2 (germline): SEHNR, FQNEAQ (reference sequence).

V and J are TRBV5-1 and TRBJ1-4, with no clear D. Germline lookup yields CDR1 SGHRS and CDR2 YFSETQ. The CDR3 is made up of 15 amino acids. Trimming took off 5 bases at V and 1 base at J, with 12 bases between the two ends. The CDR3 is CASRLPGGTNEKLFF. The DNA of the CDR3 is TGCGCCAGCAGGCTCCCAGGAGGAACTAATGAAAAACTGTTTTTT.

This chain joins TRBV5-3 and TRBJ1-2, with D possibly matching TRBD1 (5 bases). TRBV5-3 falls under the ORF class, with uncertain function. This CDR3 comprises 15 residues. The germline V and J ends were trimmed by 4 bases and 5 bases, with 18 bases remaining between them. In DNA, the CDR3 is TGTGCCAGAAGCCCGTTTGGGGGGGTTAGTTATGGCTACACCTTC. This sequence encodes CARSPFGGVSYGYTF.

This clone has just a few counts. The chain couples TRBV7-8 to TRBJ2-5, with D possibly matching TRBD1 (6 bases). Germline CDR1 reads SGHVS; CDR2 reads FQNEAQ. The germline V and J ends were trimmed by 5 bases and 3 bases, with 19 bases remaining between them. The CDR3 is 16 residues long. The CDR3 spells CASSPVITQGKETQYF. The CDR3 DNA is TGTGCCAGCAGCCCCGTAATTACCCAGGGGAAAGAGACCCAGTACTTC.

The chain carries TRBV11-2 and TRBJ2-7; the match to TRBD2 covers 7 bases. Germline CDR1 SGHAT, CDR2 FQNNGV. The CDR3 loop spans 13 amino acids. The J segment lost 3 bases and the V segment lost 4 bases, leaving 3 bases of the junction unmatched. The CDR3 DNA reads TGTGCCAGCAGCTGGGGCGGGGGCTACGAGCAGTACTTC. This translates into CASSWGGGYEQYF.

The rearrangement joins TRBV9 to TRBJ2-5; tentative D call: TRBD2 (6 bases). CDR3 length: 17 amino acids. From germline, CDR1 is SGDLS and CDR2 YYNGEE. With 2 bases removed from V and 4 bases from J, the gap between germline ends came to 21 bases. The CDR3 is CASSVQAGRGSGETQYF. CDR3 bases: TGTGCCAGCAGCGTCCAGGCCGGTCGGGGGTCAGGAGAGACCCAGTACTTC.

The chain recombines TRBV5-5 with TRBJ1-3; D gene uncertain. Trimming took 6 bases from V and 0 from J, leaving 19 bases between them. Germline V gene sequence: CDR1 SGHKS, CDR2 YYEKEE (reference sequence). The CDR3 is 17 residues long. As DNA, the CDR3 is TGTGCCAGCAACCCCCTAATCGGCGCTAGCTCTGGAAACACCATATATTTT. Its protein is CASNPLIGASSGNTIYF. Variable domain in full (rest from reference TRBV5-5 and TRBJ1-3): DAGVTQSPTHLIKTRGQQVTLRCSPISGHKSVSWYQQVLGQGPQFIFQYYEKEERGRGNFPDRFSARQFPNYSSELNVNALLLGDSALYLCASNPLIGASSGNTIYFGEGSWLTVV.

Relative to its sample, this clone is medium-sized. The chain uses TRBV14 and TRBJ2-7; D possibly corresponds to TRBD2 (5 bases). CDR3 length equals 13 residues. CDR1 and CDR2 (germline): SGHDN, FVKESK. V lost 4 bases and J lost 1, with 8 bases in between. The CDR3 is CASSLTRSYEQYF. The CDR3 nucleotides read TGTGCCAGCAGCCTTACTAGATCCTACGAGCAGTACTTC.

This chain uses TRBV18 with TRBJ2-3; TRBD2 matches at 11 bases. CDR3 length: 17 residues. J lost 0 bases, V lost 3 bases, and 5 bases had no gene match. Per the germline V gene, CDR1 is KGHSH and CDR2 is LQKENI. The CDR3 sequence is CASSPLGLAVSTDTQYF. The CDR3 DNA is TGTGCCAGCTCACCCTTGGGACTAGCGGTTAGCACAGATACGCAGTATTTT.

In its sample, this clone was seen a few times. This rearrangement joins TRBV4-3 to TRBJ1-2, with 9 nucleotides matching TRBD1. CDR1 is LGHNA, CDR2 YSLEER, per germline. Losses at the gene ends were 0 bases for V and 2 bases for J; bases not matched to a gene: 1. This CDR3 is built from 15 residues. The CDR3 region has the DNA TGCGCCAGCAGCCAAGAAGGGACAGGGAACTATGGCTACACCTTC. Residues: CASSQEGTGNYGYTF.

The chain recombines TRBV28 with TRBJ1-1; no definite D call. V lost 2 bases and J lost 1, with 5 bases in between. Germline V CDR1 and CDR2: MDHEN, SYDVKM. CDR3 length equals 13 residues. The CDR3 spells CASSLPGNTEAFF. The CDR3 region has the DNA TGTGCCAGCAGTTTACCCGGGAACACTGAAGCTTTCTTT. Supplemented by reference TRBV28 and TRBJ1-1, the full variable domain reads DVKVTQSSRYLVKRTGEKVFLECVQDMDHENMFWYRQDPGLGLRLIYFSYDVKMKEKGDIPEGYSVSREKKERFSLILESASTNQTSMYLCASSLPGNTEAFFGQGTRLTVV.

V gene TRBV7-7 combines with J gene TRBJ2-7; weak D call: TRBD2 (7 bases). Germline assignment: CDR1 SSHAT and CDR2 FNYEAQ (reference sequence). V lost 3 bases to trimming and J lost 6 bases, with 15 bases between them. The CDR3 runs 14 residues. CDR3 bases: TGTGCCAGCAGCTTGGGGGGGCGTACCTCCGAGCAGTACTTC. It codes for CASSLGGRTSEQYF.